These T cell receptor beta chains were read from a single sample in a study of T cell responses to AZD1222 COVID-19 vaccine. TCRdb keeps only in-frame clones here, not all; method: immunoSEQ multiplex PCR. Counted here are under 90,000 clones, 80% to 90% occurring once; the ten biggest clones make up 1.3%. The input for sequencing was peripheral blood, taken 28 days after the second AZD1222 dose. All receptors derive from an adult who received the AZD1222 COVID-19 vaccine. Both conserved end residues are part of each CDR3. D genes are given only for firm matches. Size is stated for part of the rows, as once, few or many counts, or as a class when the clone is expanded.

>TRBJ2-1|NA|TRBV19|NA
TGTGCCAGTAGTCTCTTCGCGGACTCGTCTTTCAATGAGCAGTTCTTC
CASSLFADSSFNEQFF
>TRBJ2-7|TRBD2|TRBV4-3|few
TGCGCCAGCAGCCCAAGACTAGCGGGAAACGAGCAGTACTTC
CASSPRLAGNEQYF
>TRBJ1-2|TRBD1|TRBV5-1|NA
TGCGCCAGCAGCTTCCTCAGGGGGAACGATGGCTACACCTTC
CASSFLRGNDGYTF
>TRBJ2-7|TRBD2|TRBV7-2|NA
TGTGCCAGCAGCACCGCGGGGGGGGTGGCGCGAGAGCAGTACTTC
CASSTAGGVAREQYF
>TRBJ2-7|NA|TRBV7-7|NA
TGTGCCAGCAGCTTAGCAGCCGGGGGAGACTACGAGCAGTACTTC
CASSLAAGGDYEQYF
>TRBJ2-7|TRBD1|TRBV10-3|NA
TGTGCCATCAGTGATGGGCAAGGGGGCCACGAGCAGTACTTC
CAISDGQGGHEQYF
>TRBJ2-7|NA|TRBV4-2|NA
TGTGCCAGCAGCCAAGAGGGGTCCGCGACTGCTCACCGCCAGCAGTACTTC
CASSQEGSATAHRQQYF
>TRBJ2-1|NA|TRBV3-1/TRBV3-2|NA
TGTGCCAGCAGCCAAGAGCCAGGGGGGCGATTGCGGCAGTTCTTC
CASSQEPGGRLRQFF
>TRBJ1-2|NA|TRBV4-1|few
TGCGCCAGCAGCCAAGAAGCGGCAGCCTTTTATGGCTACACCTTC
CASSQEAAAFYGYTF
>TRBJ2-6|NA|TRBV9|once
TGTGCCAGCAGCGTGAGGGGAAGTGGGGCCAACGTCCTGACTTTC
CASSVRGSGANVLTF
>TRBJ2-1|TRBD2|TRBV6-2/TRBV6-3|NA
TGTGCCAGCAGCCCTACCGGGGGGGGGTACAATGAGCAGTTCTTC
CASSPTGGGYNEQFF
>TRBJ1-3|NA|TRBV29-1|NA
TGCAGCGTTGAAGTGGACACTGGAAACACCATATATTTT
CSVEVDTGNTIYF
>TRBJ2-7|NA|TRBV7-3|NA
TGTGCCAGCAGCGCGGGACCGCTTGTCCACGAGCAGTACTTC
CASSAGPLVHEQYF
>TRBJ1-2|NA|TRBV20-1|NA
TGCAGTGCTAGTCCCTATCGGAACCAAATGATGGGCTACACCTTC
CSASPYRNQMMGYTF
>TRBJ1-5|NA|TRBV7-9|NA
TGTGCCAGCAGCTTGCGGGGGCAGCATCAGCCCCAGCATTTT
CASSLRGQHQPQHF
>TRBJ2-3|TRBD1|TRBV9|NA
TGTGCCAGCAGCGTCACCAGGGGGCCAGATGAAACAGATACGCAGTATTTT
CASSVTRGPDETDTQYF
>TRBJ1-3|TRBD1|TRBV10-3|NA
TGTGCCATCAGTGCACCGGGACAGGCTGGAAACACCATATATTTT
CAISAPGQAGNTIYF
>TRBJ2-3|NA|TRBV6-4|many
TGTGCCAGCAGTGCTAGCGGCACAGATACGCAGTATTTT
CASSASGTDTQYF
>TRBJ1-1|NA|TRBV18|once
TGTGCCAGCTCACCCGCAAGCACCAGGAACACTGAAGCTTTCTTT
CASSPASTRNTEAFF
>TRBJ1-2|TRBD1|TRBV5-4|few
TGTGCCAGCAGCGAGGGACAGGGACTCTATGGCTACACCTTC
CASSEGQGLYGYTF
>TRBJ2-5|TRBD2|TRBV27|NA
TGTGCCAGCAGTTCCGGGACTAGCCGTAGGGAGACCCAGTACTTC
CASSSGTSRRETQYF
>TRBJ2-3|NA|TRBV28|NA
TGTGCCAGCAGCCCCACATTGCTAAACACAGATACGCAGTATTTT
CASSPTLLNTDTQYF
>TRBJ1-3|TRBD1|TRBV28|NA
TGTGCCAGCAGTTCCCCGGGACAGTCCTCTGGAAACACCATATATTTT
CASSSPGQSSGNTIYF
>TRBJ2-3|TRBD1|TRBV10-3|NA
TGTGCCATCAGTTCGGGACAGGCCAGGGCAGATACGCAGTATTTT
CAISSGQARADTQYF
>TRBJ1-1|TRBD1|TRBV30|NA
TGTGCCTGGAGTGAAATGACAGGGGCGAACACTGAAGCTTTCTTT
CAWSEMTGANTEAFF
>TRBJ2-1|TRBD2|TRBV5-1|NA
TGCGCCAGCAGCTTGGCGGCTAGCGGGCACTACAATGAGCAGTTCTTC
CASSLAASGHYNEQFF
>TRBJ1-2|NA|TRBV4-2|NA
TGTGCCAGCAGCCAAGGCAGAGATGGCTACACCTTC
CASSQGRDGYTF
>TRBJ1-1|NA|TRBV2|NA
TGTGCCAGCAGCCAGCGGGCGCCGAACACTGAAGCTTTCTTT
CASSQRAPNTEAFF
>TRBJ1-5|TRBD1|TRBV10-3|NA
TGTGCCATCAGTGGGACAGGGGGCAATCAGCCCCAGCATTTT
CAISGTGGNQPQHF
>TRBJ2-5|TRBD2|TRBV5-1|NA
TGCGCCAGCAGCCCCTGGACTAGCTCGAGGGGGGAGACCCAGTACTTC
CASSPWTSSRGETQYF
>TRBJ1-1|NA|TRBV7-2|NA
TGTGCCAGCAGCTTATCGGGCTGGGTGAACACTGAAGCTTTCTTT
CASSLSGWVNTEAFF
>TRBJ1-1|NA|TRBV27|NA
TGTGCCAGCCGTTCGGGGGATGCATTGAACACTGAAGCTTTCTTT
CASRSGDALNTEAFF
>TRBJ2-7|TRBD2|TRBV19|NA
TGTGCCAGTAGTAGCTTAGCGGGAGCGCTCTACGAGCAGTACTTC
CASSSLAGALYEQYF
>TRBJ1-2|TRBD1|TRBV10-3|NA
TGTGCCATCAGTGCCGGGACAGGGCCCTATGGCTACACCTTC
CAISAGTGPYGYTF
>TRBJ1-1|NA|TRBV11-1|NA
TGTGCCAGCAGCTTAGACGCCAACACTGAAGCTTTCTTT
CASSLDANTEAFF
>TRBJ2-1|NA|TRBV7-2|NA
TGTGCCAGCAGTGGAACGGATCACTCCTACAATGAGCAGTTCTTC
CASSGTDHSYNEQFF
>TRBJ2-7|NA|TRBV7-8|NA
TGTGCCAGCAGCCGCCCCGAGGCTCTCGAGCAGTACTTC
CASSRPEALEQYF
>TRBJ2-1|NA|TRBV3-1/TRBV3-2|NA
TGTGCCAGCAGCCGCCCGGGACACTTTTTACCTTCTGAGCAGTTCTTC
CASSRPGHFLPSEQFF
>TRBJ1-5|NA|TRBV28|NA
TGTGCCAGCAGTTTACTAGGGGATGGCAATCAGCCCCAGCATTTT
CASSLLGDGNQPQHF
>TRBJ1-2|NA|TRBV19|NA
TGTGCCAGTAGCCCGGGCCCTGGAGGCTATGGCTACACCTTC
CASSPGPGGYGYTF
>TRBJ2-7|NA|TRBV20-1|NA
TGCAGTGCGCAAACCTCCTACGAGCAGTACTTC
CSAQTSYEQYF
>TRBJ2-7|TRBD2|TRBV30|NA
TGTGCCTGGACCCGAGGACTAGCGGGTTCCTACGAGCAGTACTTC
CAWTRGLAGSYEQYF